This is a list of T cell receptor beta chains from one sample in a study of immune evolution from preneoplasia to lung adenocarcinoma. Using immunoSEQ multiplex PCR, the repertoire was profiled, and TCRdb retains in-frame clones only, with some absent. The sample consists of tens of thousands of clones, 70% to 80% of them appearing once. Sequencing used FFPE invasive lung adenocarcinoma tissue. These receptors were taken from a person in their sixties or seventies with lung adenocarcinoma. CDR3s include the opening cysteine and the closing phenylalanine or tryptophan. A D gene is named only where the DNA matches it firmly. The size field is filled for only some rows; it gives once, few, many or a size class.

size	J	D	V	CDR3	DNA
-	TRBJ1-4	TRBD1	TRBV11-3	CASSLGLIGQVNEKLFF	TGTGCCAGCAGCTTAGGACTGATTGGACAGGTTAATGAAAAACTGTTTTTT
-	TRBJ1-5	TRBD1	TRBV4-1	CASSQRQGENQPQHF	TGCGCCAGCAGCCAACGACAGGGGGAAAATCAGCCCCAGCATTTT
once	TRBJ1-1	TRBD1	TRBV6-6	CASSSQGANTEAFF	TGTGCCAGCAGTTCACAGGGGGCGAACACTGAAGCTTTCTTT
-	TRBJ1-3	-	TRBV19	CASSTAISGNTIYF	TGTGCCAGTAGTACAGCGATCTCTGGAAACACCATATATTTT
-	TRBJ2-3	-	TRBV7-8	CASSALSDTQYF	TGTGCCAGCAGCGCCCTTTCAGATACGCAGTATTTT
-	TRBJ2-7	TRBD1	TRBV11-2	CASSLLPGQGHYEQYF	TGTGCCAGCAGCCTATTACCGGGACAGGGGCACTACGAGCAGTACTTC
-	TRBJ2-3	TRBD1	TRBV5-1	CASRTGGTDTQYF	TGCGCCAGCAGGACAGGGGGTACAGATACGCAGTATTTT
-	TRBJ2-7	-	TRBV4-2	CASSQDRAVDPNEQYF	TGTGCCAGCAGCCAAGACCGAGCGGTAGATCCCAACGAGCAGTACTTC
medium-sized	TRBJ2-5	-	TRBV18	CASSPYGGSDVTQYF	TGTGCCAGCTCACCTTATGGGGGCTCGGATGTGACCCAGTACTTC
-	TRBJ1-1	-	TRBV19	CASSIGTNTEAFF	TGTGCCAGTAGTATAGGGACAAACACTGAAGCTTTCTTT
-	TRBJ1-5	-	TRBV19	CASSIGQTSNQPQHF	TGTGCCAGTAGTATAGGACAGACTAGCAATCAGCCCCAGCATTTT
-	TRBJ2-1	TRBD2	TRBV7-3	CASSPGGASGGEQFF	TGTGCCAGCAGCCCGGGGGGGGCCTCGGGAGGGGAGCAGTTCTTC
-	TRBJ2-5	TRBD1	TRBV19	CASSPTGNWLETQYF	TGTGCCAGTAGCCCGACAGGGAATTGGTTGGAGACCCAGTACTTC
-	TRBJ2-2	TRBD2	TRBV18	CASSRLAETTGELFF	TGTGCCAGCTCACGACTAGCGGAGACGACCGGGGAGCTGTTTTTT
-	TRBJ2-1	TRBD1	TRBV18	CASSPRTGSYNEQFF	TGTGCCAGCTCACCACGGACAGGATCCTACAATGAGCAGTTCTTC
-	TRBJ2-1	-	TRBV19	CASSPPAGTFNEQFF	TGTGCCAGTAGTCCGCCGGCAGGGACTTTTAATGAGCAGTTCTTC
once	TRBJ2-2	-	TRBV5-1	CASSFFDTNTGELFF	TGCGCCAGCAGCTTCTTCGACACCAACACCGGGGAGCTGTTTTTT
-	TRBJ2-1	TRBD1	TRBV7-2	CASSRTWTGKEFF	TGTGCCAGCAGCCGCACATGGACAGGGAAGGAGTTCTTC
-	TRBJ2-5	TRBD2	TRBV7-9	CASSLHGTPGTSSETQYF	TGTGCCAGCAGCTTACACGGGACCCCGGGGACTAGCTCAGAGACCCAGTACTTC
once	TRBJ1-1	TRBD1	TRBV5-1	CASSNQPGQGTEAFF	TGCGCCAGCAGCAACCAACCAGGACAGGGCACTGAAGCTTTCTTT
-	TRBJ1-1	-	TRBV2	CASSERDNRAFF	TGTGCCAGCAGTGAAAGGGATAATAGAGCTTTCTTT
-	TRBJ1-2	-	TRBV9	CASSPGGSGGYTF	TGTGCCAGCAGCCCGGGGGGGTCTGGTGGCTACACCTTC
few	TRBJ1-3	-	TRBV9	CASSGRLSGNTIYF	TGTGCCAGCAGCGGGAGACTAAGTGGAAACACCATATATTTT
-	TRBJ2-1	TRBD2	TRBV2	CASIRAGAGGNNEQFF	TGTGCCAGCATTCGGGCGGGAGCGGGAGGCAACAATGAGCAGTTCTTC
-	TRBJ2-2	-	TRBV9	CASSVVGSLNTGELFF	TGTGCCAGCAGCGTAGTAGGTAGTCTGAACACCGGGGAGCTGTTTTTT
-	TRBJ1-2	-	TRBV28	CASSQGPGGYGYTF	TGTGCCAGCAGTCAGGGACCGGGAGGCTATGGCTACACCTTC
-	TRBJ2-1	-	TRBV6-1	CASSRSGLTYNEQFF	TGTGCCAGCAGTCGATCGGGACTGACCTACAATGAGCAGTTCTTC
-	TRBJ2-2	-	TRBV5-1	CASSLVSGYGTGELFF	TGCGCCAGCAGCTTGGTTTCGGGGTACGGCACCGGGGAGCTGTTTTTT
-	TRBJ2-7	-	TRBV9	CASSRQDYYEQYF	TGTGCCAGCAGCAGACAGGACTACTACGAGCAGTACTTC
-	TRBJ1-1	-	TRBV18	CASSPAGMNTEAFF	TGTGCCAGCTCACCAGCAGGGATGAACACTGAAGCTTTCTTT
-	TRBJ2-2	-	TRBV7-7	CASSLASSPEAGELFF	TGTGCCAGCAGCTTAGCGTCGTCGCCGGAGGCCGGGGAGCTGTTTTTT
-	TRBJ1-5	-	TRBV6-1	CASSEPDSRHQPQHF	TGTGCCAGCAGTGAACCAGACTCGCGACATCAGCCCCAGCATTTT
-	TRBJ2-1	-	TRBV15	CATSRPRRGDEQFF	TGTGCCACCAGCAGACCAAGGAGGGGGGACGAGCAGTTCTTC
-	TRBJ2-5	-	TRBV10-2	CASSLGGGTETQYF	TGCGCCAGCAGTTTGGGAGGGGGCACCGAGACCCAGTACTTC
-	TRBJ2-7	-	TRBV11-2	CASSLEQVGRASTLVYEQYF	TGTGCCAGCAGCTTAGAGCAGGTGGGCAGAGCCTCCACCTTGGTCTACGAGCAGTACTTC
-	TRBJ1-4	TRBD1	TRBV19	CASSAGTGNEKLFF	TGTGCCAGTAGTGCCGGGACAGGGAATGAAAAACTGTTTTTT
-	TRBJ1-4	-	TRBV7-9	CASRQGVQNAEKLFF	TGTGCCAGCAGACAAGGGGTCCAAAATGCTGAAAAACTGTTTTTT
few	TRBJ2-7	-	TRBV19	CASSIAGSEQYF	TGTGCCAGTAGTATAGCAGGGTCCGAGCAGTACTTC
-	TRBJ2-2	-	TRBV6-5	CASKWGQRVIGELFF	TGTGCCAGCAAATGGGGCCAGCGGGTCATCGGGGAGCTGTTTTTT
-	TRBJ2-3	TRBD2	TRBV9	CASSVPLAGGPDTQYF	TGTGCCAGCAGCGTACCACTAGCGGGAGGGCCAGATACGCAGTATTTT
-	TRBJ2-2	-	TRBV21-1	CASSKGGKTGELFF	TGTGCCAGCAGCAAAGGCGGGAAGACCGGGGAGCTGTTTTTT
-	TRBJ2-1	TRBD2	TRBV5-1	CASSPWTSGDYNEQFF	TGCGCCAGCAGCCCATGGACTAGCGGAGACTACAATGAGCAGTTCTTC
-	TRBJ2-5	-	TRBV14	CASSQPGWGLKQETQYF	TGTGCCAGCAGCCAACCTGGGTGGGGACTGAAACAAGAGACCCAGTACTTC
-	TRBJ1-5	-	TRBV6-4	CASSVQWGQPQHF	TGTGCCAGCAGTGTCCAATGGGGTCAGCCCCAGCATTTT
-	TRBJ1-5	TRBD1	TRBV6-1	CASSVIGQGASQPQHF	TGTGCCAGCAGTGTCATTGGACAGGGGGCGAGTCAGCCCCAGCATTTT